What follows are 15 T cell receptor beta chains derived from one specimen sequenced in a study of control samples from healthy donors and cancer patients. Using immunoSEQ multiplex PCR, the repertoire was profiled, and TCRdb retains in-frame clones only, with some absent. The sample holds fewer than 90,000 clones, 70% to 90% seen once. The sequencing sample was made of blood. These receptors were taken from a woman aged 45-59 years in good health.

V and J are TRBV28 and TRBJ2-6; unclear D gene. With 4 bases removed from V and 4 bases from J, the gap between germline ends came to 2 bases. The CDR3 length is 12 residues. CDR1 and CDR2 (germline): MDHEN, SYDVKM. The CDR3 loop reads CASSSGANVLTF. As DNA, the CDR3 is TGTGCCAGCAGTTCAGGGGCCAACGTCCTGACTTTC. The full variable domain, with the rest looked up from reference TRBV28 and TRBJ2-6, is DVKVTQSSRYLVKRTGEKVFLECVQDMDHENMFWYRQDPGLGLRLIYFSYDVKMKEKGDIPEGYSVSREKKERFSLILESASTNQTSMYLCASSSGANVLTFGAGSRLTVL.

This clone was found once. The chain couples TRBV30 to TRBJ2-3; TRBD2 aligns across 11 bases. The V segment lost 8 bases and the J segment 6 bases; nucleotides outside the gene matches: 4. The CDR3 loop spans 12 amino acids. Germline CDR1 reads GTSNPN; CDR2 reads SVGIG (reference sequence). The CDR3 region has the DNA TGTGCCGGTAGCGGGGGGGGTGATACGCAGTATTTT. Translated, it gives CAGSGGGDTQYF.

V is TRBV5-1 and J is TRBJ1-1; 9 nucleotides agree with TRBD1. The CDR3 totals 14 residues. Trimming at V came to 4 bases and at J to 4 bases, leaving 5 bases not matched to a gene. Germline assignment: CDR1 SGHRS and CDR2 YFSETQ. CDR3 amino acids: CASSTGDRVTEAFF. CDR3 coding DNA: TGCGCCAGCAGCACCGGGGACAGGGTCACTGAAGCTTTCTTT. The entire variable domain, with the rest obtained from reference TRBV5-1 and TRBJ1-1, is as follows: KAGVTQTPRYLIKTRGQQVTLSCSPISGHRSVSWYQQTPGQGLQFLFEYFSETQRNKGNFPGRFSGRQFSNSRSEMNVSTLELGDSALYLCASSTGDRVTEAFFGQGTRLTVV.

The chain joins TRBV9 to TRBJ2-3; D uncertain. CDR3 size: 14 residues. The germline gives CDR1 SGDLS, CDR2 YYNGEE. V was trimmed by 0 bases and J by 1 base, leaving 6 bases between them. Written as DNA, the CDR3 is TGTGCCAGCAGCGTAGATCCCCGCACAGATACGCAGTATTTT. It codes for CASSVDPRTDTQYF. Full variable domain (missing parts from reference TRBV9 and TRBJ2-3): DSGVTQTPKHLITATGQRVTLRCSPRSGDLSVYWYQQSLDQGLQFLIQYYNGEERAKGNILERFSAQQFPDLHSELNLSSLELGDSALYFCASSVDPRTDTQYFGPGTRLTVL.

This clone has just a few counts. The chain joins TRBV24-1 to TRBJ2-1; perhaps D is TRBD1 or TRBD2 (5 bases each). Trimming stripped 0 bases from V and 8 bases from J, with 7 bases between. The CDR3 totals 13 residues. Looked up from germline, CDR1 is KGHDR and CDR2 is SFDVKD. The CDR3 region is CATSDLRGDEQFF. CDR3 sequence (DNA): TGTGCCACCAGTGATTTGCGGGGCGATGAGCAGTTCTTC.

The J gene is TRBJ2-7, the V gene TRBV3-1 (or the pseudogene TRBV3-2); D is unclear. The V gene lost 1 base and the J gene lost 5 bases, with 6 bases spanning the gap. Per the germline V gene, CDR1 is LGHDT and CDR2 is YNNKEL (reference sequence). This CDR3 spans 12 amino acids. In DNA form, the CDR3 reads TGTGCCAGCAGCCAAGTCGTGAACGAGCAGTACTTC. It yields the protein CASSQVVNEQYF.

The rearrangement links TRBV27 to TRBJ2-7; 11 bases align to TRBD1. The CDR3 loop spans 13 amino acids. The germline CDR1 and CDR2 sequences are MNHEY and SMNVEV (reference sequence). Trimming cost V 5 bases and J 6 bases; bases outside gene matches: 3. CDR3 residues: CASSGQGASEQYF. In DNA form, the CDR3 reads TGTGCCAGCAGTGGACAGGGGGCAAGCGAGCAGTACTTC.

This clone was seen only once. J is TRBJ2-7 and V is TRBV7-9, with D unresolved. This CDR3 contains 15 residues. The V end lost 0 bases, the J end lost 0 bases, and 9 bases lay between the germline ends. The germline CDR1 and CDR2 sequences are SEHNR and FQNEAQ (reference sequence). The CDR3 coding sequence is TGTGCCAGCAGCTTAGCGCCGAGCCTCTCCTACGAGCAGTACTTC. Translation: CASSLAPSLSYEQYF.

This chain joins TRBV5-4 and TRBJ1-3, with TRBD1 as a possible D gene (5 bases). V was pared by 0 bases and J by 7 bases, with 11 bases between. CDR1 and CDR2 (germline): SGHNT, YYREEE (reference sequence). The CDR3 sequence is 14 residues long. The CDR3 loop is CASSLGGVDNTIYF. DNA of the CDR3: TGTGCCAGCAGCTTGGGAGGGGTTGATAACACCATATATTTT. The whole variable domain, remainder taken from reference TRBV5-4 and TRBJ1-3, is ETGVTQSPTHLIKTRGQQVTLRCSSQSGHNTVSWYQQALGQGPQFIFQYYREEENGRGNFPPRFSGLQFPNYSSELNVNALELDDSALYLCASSLGGVDNTIYFGEGSWLTVV.

This clone is classed as medium-sized. The genes are TRBV5-4 and TRBJ2-3, with 12 positions matching TRBD2. Looked up from germline, CDR1 is SGHNT and CDR2 is YYREEE (reference sequence). The CDR3 has 18 residues. The J segment lost 1 base and the V segment lost 4 bases, leaving 10 bases of the junction unmatched. The chain's CDR3 is CASSPWTSGVVGTDTQYF. For the CDR3, the DNA is TGTGCCAGCAGCCCGTGGACTAGCGGGGTGGTTGGCACAGATACGCAGTATTTT. Together with reference TRBV5-4 and TRBJ2-3, the CDR3 gives the full variable domain: ETGVTQSPTHLIKTRGQQVTLRCSSQSGHNTVSWYQQALGQGPQFIFQYYREEENGRGNFPPRFSGLQFPNYSSELNVNALELDDSALYLCASSPWTSGVVGTDTQYFGPGTRLTVL.

CDR3 sequence (DNA): TGCGCCAGCAGCTTCGACGGATTTAACAATCAGCCCCAGCATTTT. Translating gives CASSFDGFNNQPQHF. V gene TRBV5-1 combines with J gene TRBJ1-5, with unresolved D. Germline V gives CDR1 SGHRS, CDR2 YFSETQ. The CDR3 extends over 15 amino acids. V was shortened by 2 bases and J by 3 bases, with 12 bases between the two germline ends. Combining the CDR3 with reference TRBV5-1 and TRBJ1-5 gives the whole variable domain KAGVTQTPRYLIKTRGQQVTLSCSPISGHRSVSWYQQTPGQGLQFLFEYFSETQRNKGNFPGRFSGRQFSNSRSEMNVSTLELGDSALYLCASSFDGFNNQPQHFGDGTRLSIL.

The chain employs TRBV6-5 and TRBJ1-2; possible D gene TRBD1, 5 bases. The V end was cut by 2 bases, the J end by 5 bases, with 6 bases between. This CDR3 has 12 residues. Germline CDR1 reads MNHEY; CDR2 reads SVGAGI. The CDR3: CASSYRGYGYTF. As DNA, the CDR3 is TGTGCCAGCAGTTACAGGGGATATGGCTACACCTTC.

This chain links TRBV10-3 with TRBJ2-1; unclear D gene. V was shortened by 8 bases and J by 5 bases, with 10 bases between the two germline ends. The CDR3 is made up of 12 amino acids. Germline CDR1 reads ENHRY; CDR2 reads SYGVKD. The CDR3 spells CAIRTNNNEQFF. CDR3 nucleotide sequence: TGTGCCATCCGGACGAACAACAATGAGCAGTTCTTC.

This clone was seen a handful of times. The chain uses TRBV6-5 and TRBJ1-2, with D possibly matching TRBD1 (5 bases). V shed 0 bases and J shed 7 bases, with 18 bases lying between them. The CDR3 contains 16 residues. Germline lookup yields CDR1 MNHEY and CDR2 SVGAGI. The CDR3 loop reads CASSYSSGAGVRGYTF. DNA for the CDR3: TGTGCCAGCAGTTACTCGAGCGGGGCGGGGGTTCGTGGCTACACCTTC.

This chain connects TRBV4-1 to TRBJ2-7; TRBD1 aligns across 9 bases. Germline V lookup: CDR1 MGHRA, CDR2 YSYEKL. The V gene end was trimmed by 0 bases and the J gene end by 5 bases; junction bases not matched to a gene: 5. This CDR3 is 15 amino acids long. The CDR3 sequence: CASSQDRDRVNEQYF. In DNA, the CDR3 is TGCGCCAGCAGCCAAGACCGGGACAGGGTAAACGAGCAGTACTTC.